Presented here are 29 T cell receptor beta chains from one specimen sequenced in a study of cytomegalovirus exposure and HLA in healthy donors. The PCR was carried out with 60 Vbeta primers and 13 Jbeta primers. The repertoire was sequenced with immunoSEQ multiplex PCR; TCRdb's copy has only in-frame clones and lacks some. Of under 250,000 clones in the sample, 80% to 85% were seen once. The sequencing input was PBMCs. These receptor sequences come from a boy aged 2 to 10 in good health and CMV-seronegative.

The genes are TRBV5-6 and TRBJ2-7; D unclear. Germline assignment: CDR1 SGHDT and CDR2 YYEEEE. Trimming took 0 bases from V and 0 from J, leaving 13 bases between them. The CDR3 is 16 amino acids. DNA for the CDR3: TGTGCCAGCAGCTTGGTAGCTCGTGCATTCTCCTACGAGCAGTACTTC. Translating gives CASSLVARAFSYEQYF.

To note about this clone: One end of the junction fails to match germline, which may point to a read error. This sequence joins TRBV5-6 and TRBJ1-1; maybe TRBD1 (5 bases). The CDR3 totals 14 residues. Germline V lookup: CDR1 SGHDT, CDR2 YYEEEE. CDR3 bases: TGTGCCAGCAGCACGGGGACTGCGAACACTGACGCTTTCTTT. It translates to CASSTGTANTDAFF.

The chain uses TRBV5-1 and TRBJ1-5, with 9 bases lining up with TRBD1. The CDR3 runs to 14 residues. Germline loops: CDR1 SGHRS, CDR2 YFSETQ. V was pared by 0 bases and J by 5 bases, with 0 bases of the junction left unmatched. CDR3 sequence reads: CASSLGDRDQPQHF. The DNA of the CDR3 is TGCGCCAGCAGCTTGGGGGACAGGGATCAGCCCCAGCATTTT.

The chain joins TRBV21-1 to TRBJ1-4. TRBV21-1 is a documented pseudogene. This CDR3 is built from 18 residues. CDR3 DNA sequence: TGTGCCAGCAGCAAAGCCCCATCTGGGGAGGGGGCTAATGAAAAACTGTTTTTT. Amino acids: CASSKAPSGEGANEKLFF.

The chain links TRBV13 to TRBJ2-3, with D hard to call. Germline CDR1 PRHDT, CDR2 FYEKMQ (reference sequence). CDR3 length equals 12 residues. V was cut by 7 bases and J by 8 bases, with 13 bases left in between. CDR3 DNA: TGTGCCAGCAACACCCTTGGTGGTACGCAGTATTTT. It specifies CASNTLGGTQYF.

In regard to this clone: This specimen includes other DNA sequences encoding the same CDR3. The chain carries TRBV6-5 and TRBJ1-1, with a weak D call TRBD1 (5 bases). With 7 bases removed from V and 5 bases from J, the gap between germline ends came to 8 bases. CDR3 length: 11 amino acids. Germline V gives CDR1 MNHEY, CDR2 SVGAGI. CDR3 residues: CASTSGTEAFF. In nucleotides, the CDR3 is TGTGCCAGCACCTCAGGGACTGAAGCTTTCTTT.

To note about this clone: Germline is not matched at one junction end, which may reflect a read error. V and J are TRBV2 and TRBJ1-2, with a weak D call TRBD1 (6 bases). CDR1 and CDR2 from the germline V gene are SNHLY and FYNNEI. The CDR3 consists of 12 residues. The DNA for the CDR3 is TGTGCCAGCAGTGATTCGCCTCAGGGGCCAGACTTC. Protein product: CASSDSPQGPDF.

The rearrangement links TRBV7-2 to TRBJ1-2; D might be TRBD1 (5 bases). The CDR3 sequence is 12 residues long. Germline V gene lookup returns CDR1 SGHTA and CDR2 FQGNSA. Trimming pared 3 bases from V and 10 bases from J, leaving 12 bases between. CDR3: CASSLEPRDYTF. The CDR3 DNA is TGTGCCAGCAGCTTGGAGCCCAGGGACTACACCTTC.

This clone has only a few counts. The chain recombines TRBV27 with TRBJ2-7; 11 bases agree with TRBD2. After removal of 3 bases from V and 6 bases from J, the junction contained 1 base not matched to a gene. This CDR3 has 13 residues. From germline, CDR1 is MNHEY and CDR2 SMNVEV (reference sequence). CDR3 residues: CASSFGTSGEQYF. The CDR3 DNA sequence: TGTGCCAGCAGTTTCGGGACTAGCGGCGAGCAGTACTTC.

The gene calls are TRBV7-2 and TRBJ2-5, with unresolved D. This CDR3 is built from 15 residues. V was clipped by 4 bases and J by 1 base, with 13 bases between them. CDR1 SGHTA and CDR2 FQGNSA come from the germline V gene. This CDR3 reads CASSSSLPIQETQYF. The CDR3 DNA reads TGTGCCAGCAGCTCCTCACTGCCCATCCAAGAGACCCAGTACTTC. The full variable domain, in which reference TRBV7-2 and TRBJ2-5 provide the parts outside the CDR3, is GAGVSQSPSNKVTEKGKDVELRCDPISGHTALYWYRQSLGQGLEFLIYFQGNSAPDKSGLPSDRFSAERTGGSVSTLTIQRTQQEDSAVYLCASSSSLPIQETQYFGPGTRLLVL.

This rearrangement joins TRBV13 to TRBJ2-3; the D gene is possibly TRBD2 (6 bases). This CDR3 is built from 18 residues. Germline assignment: CDR1 PRHDT and CDR2 FYEKMQ (reference sequence). Deletions cut 7 bases from V and 1 base from J, with 24 bases between. Here the CDR3 reads CASTQGLMDWPGTDTQYF. As DNA, the CDR3 is TGTGCCAGCACCCAGGGACTGATGGACTGGCCGGGCACAGATACGCAGTATTTT. Together with reference TRBV13 and TRBJ2-3, the CDR3 gives the full variable domain: AAGVIQSPRHLIKEKRETATLKCYPIPRHDTVYWYQQGPGQDPQFLISFYEKMQSDKGSIPDRFSAQQFSDYHSELNMSSLELGDSALYFCASTQGLMDWPGTDTQYFGPGTRLTVL.

This clone was seen just once. This chain connects TRBV7-9 to TRBJ1-2; D possibly corresponds to TRBD1 (6 bases). The CDR3 is 16 residues long. The V gene lost 0 bases and the J gene lost 4 bases, with 15 bases spanning the gap. Germline loops: CDR1 SEHNR, CDR2 FQNEAQ (reference sequence). Here the CDR3 DNA reads TGTGCCAGCAGCTTAGCAGAGGGGCAGGGGATCTATGGCTACACCTTC. This translates into CASSLAEGQGIYGYTF.

The rearrangement links TRBV6-5 to TRBJ1-2; 7 bases are shared with TRBD1. There are 15 residues in the CDR3. V shed 4 bases, J shed 1 base, and the junction held 6 bases outside the gene matches. The germline V gene has CDR1 MNHEY and CDR2 SVGAGI. The CDR3 reads CASSSGTAHNYGYTF. DNA for the CDR3: TGTGCCAGCAGTTCCGGGACAGCCCATAACTATGGCTACACCTTC.

This clone has just a few counts. This chain links TRBV6-5 with TRBJ1-5; D ambiguous. Germline lookup yields CDR1 MNHEY and CDR2 SVGAGI. V dropped 0 bases and J dropped 7 bases, with 7 bases sitting between them. The CDR3 extends over 13 amino acids. The CDR3 DNA reads as TGTGCCAGCAGTTACTCGCTAGCCCAGCCCCAGCATTTT. This gives the protein CASSYSLAQPQHF.

This chain connects TRBV9 to TRBJ2-1, with a tentative D call TRBD1 (5 bases). The CDR3 is made up of 15 amino acids. Germline V gene sequence: CDR1 SGDLS, CDR2 YYNGEE. Trimming removed 5 bases at V and 4 bases at J, with 16 bases between. The CDR3 DNA follows: TGTGCCAGCAGTACCGCAAGCGACAGTTACAATGAGCAGTTCTTC. This sequence encodes CASSTASDSYNEQFF.

The chain employs TRBV6-1 and TRBJ2-2, with TRBD1 identical over 8 bases. This CDR3 is 16 amino acids long. After removal of 5 bases from V and 0 bases from J, the junction contained 5 bases not matched to a gene. In germline, CDR1 is MNHNS, CDR2 SASEGT. The CDR3 here is CASSKETGANTGELFF. Here the CDR3 DNA reads TGTGCCAGCAGTAAAGAGACAGGGGCGAACACCGGGGAGCTGTTTTTT.

This chain connects TRBV6-4 to TRBJ2-7, with D tentatively TRBD1 (8 bases). From germline, CDR1 is MRHNA and CDR2 SNTAGT. Trimming shortened V by 6 bases and J by 4 bases, and 22 bases separated the two germline ends. The CDR3 covers 16 residues. CDR3 coding DNA: TGTGCCAGCAGGACAAACCGACAGGGGAGGGGGTACGAGCAGTACTTC. Translated: CASRTNRQGRGYEQYF.

This chain links TRBV6-1 with TRBJ2-7; TRBD1 matches 12 bases. The germline CDR1 and CDR2 sequences are MNHNS and SASEGT. This CDR3 contains 19 residues. The J segment lost 4 bases and the V segment lost 4 bases, leaving 17 bases of the junction unmatched. The DNA of the CDR3 is TGTGCCAGCAGTGGAACGAATACATGGGACAGGGGGCAAAGGTACGAGCAGTACTTC. This codes for CASSGTNTWDRGQRYEQYF.

The chain joins TRBV9 to TRBJ1-1, with D possibly TRBD1 on 6 matching bases. Per the germline V gene, CDR1 is SGDLS and CDR2 is YYNGEE. Trimming removed 4 bases at V and 4 bases at J, with 11 bases between. The CDR3 totals 13 residues. CDR3: CASSRNRATEAFF. The CDR3 DNA reads as TGTGCCAGCAGCCGGAACAGGGCCACTGAAGCTTTCTTT.

J is TRBJ2-3 and V is TRBV7-9; possible D gene TRBD2, 5 bases. The germline V gene encodes CDR1 SEHNR and CDR2 FQNEAQ (reference sequence). The CDR3 is 17 amino acids. Between the trimmed V and J ends, which lost 7 bases and 1 base, there was a span of 21 bases. The CDR3 region has the DNA TGTGCCAGCACCAATCCATTCGGCCGGGAACGCACAGATACGCAGTATTTT. It encodes CASTNPFGRERTDTQYF.

The J gene is TRBJ2-7, the V gene TRBV19; TRBD2 matches at 11 bases. Trimming took 5 bases from V and 2 from J; bases not matched to a gene: 14. The length of the CDR3 is 18 residues. The V gene's germline CDR1 is LNHDA and CDR2 SQIVND (reference sequence). CDR3 sequence: CASSSVAGGPLSAYEQYF. The CDR3, as DNA: TGTGCCAGTAGTTCCGTAGCGGGGGGGCCTCTCTCAGCCTACGAGCAGTACTTC. Complete variable domain (other parts from reference TRBV19 and TRBJ2-7): DGGITQSPKYLFRKEGQNVTLSCEQNLNHDAMYWYRQDPGQGLRLIYYSQIVNDFQKGDIAEGYSVSREKKESFPLTVTSAQKNPTAFYLCASSSVAGGPLSAYEQYFGPGTRLTVT.

The chain has TRBV14 and TRBJ2-7, with 7 bases that match TRBD1. CDR3 length: 15 residues. The junction had 10 bases not matched to a gene; V was cut back by 5 bases and J by 3 bases. Germline CDR1 is SGHDN and CDR2 is FVKESK. The chain's CDR3 is CASSIDRESNYEQYF. The CDR3 DNA reads TGTGCCAGCAGCATAGACAGGGAGAGTAACTACGAGCAGTACTTC.

The chain has TRBV30 and TRBJ1-2; 8 nucleotides align to TRBD1. The length of the CDR3 is 14 residues. CDR1 and CDR2 from the germline V gene are GTSNPN and SVGIG (reference sequence). Germline trimming cut 0 bases from V and 7 bases from J; bases unmatched to any gene: 7. CDR3 DNA sequence: TGTGCCTGGAGTGTAGGGGTCAGGGGGCGTGGCTACACCTTC. It yields the protein CAWSVGVRGRGYTF.

The V and J genes are TRBV7-9 and TRBJ2-1; D might be TRBD1 (6 bases). CDR3 size: 16 residues. The V end lost 5 bases, the J end lost 2 bases, and 16 bases lay between the germline ends. Germline V gene lookup returns CDR1 SEHNR and CDR2 FQNEAQ (reference sequence). The CDR3 spells CASSHRSGATYNEQFF. The CDR3 DNA follows: TGTGCCAGCAGCCATCGCTCAGGGGCTACCTACAATGAGCAGTTCTTC.

The chain joins TRBV5-4 to TRBJ2-1, with D possibly TRBD2 on 6 matching bases. In germline, CDR1 is SGHNT, CDR2 YYREEE (reference sequence). The CDR3 has 15 amino acids. V was shortened by 2 bases and J by 1 base, with 10 bases between the two germline ends. The CDR3 here is CASSLLAESYNEQFF. CDR3 coding DNA: TGTGCCAGCAGCTTATTAGCGGAGTCCTACAATGAGCAGTTCTTC.

V usage is TRBV10-3 and J usage is TRBJ2-1, with D possibly TRBD2 on 6 matching bases. With 8 bases removed from V and 9 bases from J, the gap between germline ends came to 14 bases. Germline V gene data show CDR1 as ENHRY and CDR2 as SYGVKD. The CDR3 extends over 12 amino acids. The CDR3 is CAILGEVGEQFF. CDR3 bases: TGTGCCATCCTGGGGGAGGTCGGTGAGCAGTTCTTC.

In regard to this clone: Distinct nucleotide sequences in the sample also encode this CDR3. V and J are TRBV6-4 and TRBJ2-3; TRBD1 agrees at 10 bases. The junction had 3 bases not matched to a gene; V was cut back by 10 bases and J by 2 bases. CDR3 size: 13 residues. Per the germline V gene, CDR1 is MRHNA and CDR2 is SNTAGT. CDR3 amino acids: CATGQGHTDTQYF. The CDR3 DNA reads TGTGCCACGGGACAGGGGCACACAGATACGCAGTATTTT.

The rearrangement joins TRBV5-6 to TRBJ1-1, with D maybe TRBD1 (5 bases). Per the germline V gene, CDR1 is SGHDT and CDR2 is YYEEEE. The CDR3 length is 14 residues. Trimming removed 3 bases at V and 1 base at J, with 10 bases between. For the CDR3, the DNA is TGTGCCAGCAGCTACCAGGGCAGGAACACTGAAGCTTTCTTT. It specifies CASSYQGRNTEAFF.

The chain has TRBV19 and TRBJ2-3; TRBD1 aligns across 8 bases. Looked up from germline, CDR1 is LNHDA and CDR2 is SQIVND (reference sequence). This CDR3 spans 13 amino acids. Trimming removed 6 bases from V and 3 bases from J; junction bases left unmatched: 2. The CDR3: CASRRQGTDTQYF. CDR3 coding DNA: TGTGCCAGTAGAAGACAGGGGACAGATACGCAGTATTTT.